This T cell receptor (beta chain) was recovered during a study of blood T cell repertoires in COVID-19. This clone was detected once. The method was immunoSEQ multiplex PCR; TCRdb's version includes in-frame clones alone and lacks a portion of them. In the table there are 150,000 to 200,000 clones, roughly nine tenths of which are singletons. The receptor's source is a man aged 18 to 35 who had recovered from COVID-19. Input material: peripheral blood.

The CDR3 DNA reads as TGTGCCAGCAGGAGGGCCCTGAACACTGAAGCTTTCTTT. Protein sequence: CASRRALNTEAFF. The rearrangement links TRBV2 to TRBJ1-1, with D unresolved. Trimming took 6 bases from V and 0 from J, leaving 8 bases between them. CDR3 length equals 13 residues. CDR1 and CDR2 from the germline V gene are SNHLY and FYNNEI.